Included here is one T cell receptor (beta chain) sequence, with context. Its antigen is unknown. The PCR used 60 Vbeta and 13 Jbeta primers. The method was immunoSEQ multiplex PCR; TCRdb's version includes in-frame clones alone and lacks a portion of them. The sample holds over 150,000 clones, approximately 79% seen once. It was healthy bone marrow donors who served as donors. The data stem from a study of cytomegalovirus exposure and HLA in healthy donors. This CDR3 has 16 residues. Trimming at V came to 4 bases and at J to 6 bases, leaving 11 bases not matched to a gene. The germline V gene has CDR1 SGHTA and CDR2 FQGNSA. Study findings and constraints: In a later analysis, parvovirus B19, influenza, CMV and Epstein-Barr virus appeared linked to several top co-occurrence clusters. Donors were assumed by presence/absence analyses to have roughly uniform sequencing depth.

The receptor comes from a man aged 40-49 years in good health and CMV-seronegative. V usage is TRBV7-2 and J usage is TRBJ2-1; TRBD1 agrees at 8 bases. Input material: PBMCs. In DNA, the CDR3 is TGTGCCAGCAGCTCAATCCTCCAGACAGGGGCCAATGAGCAGTTCTTC. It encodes CASSSILQTGANEQFF.